This T cell receptor beta chain is drawn from a study of identical twins. The study, taken as a whole, reports: Sequences that were beta out-of-frame showed weaker excess twin sharing.

V trimming: 1 base; J trimming: 0 bases; junction bases outside the gene matches: 7. CDR1 and CDR2 from the germline V gene are SGHDN and FVKESK. CDR3 size: 17 residues. MiXCR was run by TCRdb on the 5' RACE reads, yielding one entry per CDR3 protein. The sample consists of some 1,600,000 distinct CDR3 sequences, about 32% of them appearing once. Only a few counts were recorded for this clonotype. The target antigen is unknown. The chain recombines TRBV14 with TRBJ2-3; TRBD2 matches at 7 bases. The sample was cord blood. The TCR was taken from a newborn girl in good health. CDR3 sequence reads: CASSQVGLPFSTDTQYF. The CDR3 DNA is TGTGCCAGCAGCCAAGTGGGACTACCATTTAGCACAGATACGCAGTATTTT.